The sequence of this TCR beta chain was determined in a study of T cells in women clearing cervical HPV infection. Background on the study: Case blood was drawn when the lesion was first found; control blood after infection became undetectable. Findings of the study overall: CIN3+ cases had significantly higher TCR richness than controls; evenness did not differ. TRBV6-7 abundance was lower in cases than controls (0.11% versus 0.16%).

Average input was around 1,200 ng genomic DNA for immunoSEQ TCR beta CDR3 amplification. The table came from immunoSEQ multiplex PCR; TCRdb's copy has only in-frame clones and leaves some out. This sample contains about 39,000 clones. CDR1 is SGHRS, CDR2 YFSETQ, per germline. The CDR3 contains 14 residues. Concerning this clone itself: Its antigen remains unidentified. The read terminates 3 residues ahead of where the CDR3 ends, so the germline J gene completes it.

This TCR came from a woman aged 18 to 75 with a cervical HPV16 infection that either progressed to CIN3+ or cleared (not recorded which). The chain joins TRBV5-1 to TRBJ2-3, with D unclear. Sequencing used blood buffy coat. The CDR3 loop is CASSLVASQETQYF. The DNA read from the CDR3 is TGCGCCAGCAGCTTGGTAGCCTCCCAAGAGACG. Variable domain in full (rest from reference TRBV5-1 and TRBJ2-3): KAGVTQTPRYLIKTRGQQVTLSCSPISGHRSVSWYQQTPGQGLQFLFEYFSETQRNKGNFPGRFSGRQFSNSRSEMNVSTLELGDSALYLCASSLVASQETQYFGPGTRLTVL.